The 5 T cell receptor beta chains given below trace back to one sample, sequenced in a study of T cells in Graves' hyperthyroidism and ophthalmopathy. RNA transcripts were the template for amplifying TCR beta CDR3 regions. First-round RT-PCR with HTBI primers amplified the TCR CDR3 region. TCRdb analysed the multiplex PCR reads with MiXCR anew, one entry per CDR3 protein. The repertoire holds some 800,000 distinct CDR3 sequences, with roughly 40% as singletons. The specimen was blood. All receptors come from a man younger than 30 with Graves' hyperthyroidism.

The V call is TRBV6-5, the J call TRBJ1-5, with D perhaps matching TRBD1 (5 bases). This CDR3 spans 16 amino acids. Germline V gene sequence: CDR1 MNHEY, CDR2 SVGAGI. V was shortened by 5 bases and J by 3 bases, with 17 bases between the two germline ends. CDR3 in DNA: TGTGCCAGCAGTGCTACGGGACCGACGCCCAATCAGCCCCAGCATTTT. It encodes CASSATGPTPNQPQHF.

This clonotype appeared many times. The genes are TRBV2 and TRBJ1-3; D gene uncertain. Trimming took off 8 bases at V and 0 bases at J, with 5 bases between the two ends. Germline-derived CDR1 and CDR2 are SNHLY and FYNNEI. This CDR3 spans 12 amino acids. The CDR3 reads CASESSGNTIYF. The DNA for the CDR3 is TGTGCCAGCGAGTCCTCTGGAAACACCATATATTTT.

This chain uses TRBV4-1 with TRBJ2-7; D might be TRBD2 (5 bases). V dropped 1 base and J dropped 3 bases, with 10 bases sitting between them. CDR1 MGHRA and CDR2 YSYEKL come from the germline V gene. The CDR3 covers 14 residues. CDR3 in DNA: TGCGCCAGCAGCCAAGGGCCTAGCTTCTACGAGCAGTACTTC. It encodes CASSQGPSFYEQYF.

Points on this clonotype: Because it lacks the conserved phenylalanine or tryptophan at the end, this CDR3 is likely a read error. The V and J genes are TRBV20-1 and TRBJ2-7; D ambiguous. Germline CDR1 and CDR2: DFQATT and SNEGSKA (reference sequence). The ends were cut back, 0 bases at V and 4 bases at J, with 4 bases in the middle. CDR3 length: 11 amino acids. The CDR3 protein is CSARDGYEQYL. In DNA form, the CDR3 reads TGCAGTGCTAGAGATGGGTACGAGCAGTACTTG.

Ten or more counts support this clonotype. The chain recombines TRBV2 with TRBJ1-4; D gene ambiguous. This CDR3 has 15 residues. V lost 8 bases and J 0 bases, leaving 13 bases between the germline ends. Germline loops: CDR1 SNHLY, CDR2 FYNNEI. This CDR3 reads CASQPRTATNEKLFF. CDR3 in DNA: TGTGCCAGCCAACCTCGGACGGCAACTAATGAAAAACTGTTTTTT.